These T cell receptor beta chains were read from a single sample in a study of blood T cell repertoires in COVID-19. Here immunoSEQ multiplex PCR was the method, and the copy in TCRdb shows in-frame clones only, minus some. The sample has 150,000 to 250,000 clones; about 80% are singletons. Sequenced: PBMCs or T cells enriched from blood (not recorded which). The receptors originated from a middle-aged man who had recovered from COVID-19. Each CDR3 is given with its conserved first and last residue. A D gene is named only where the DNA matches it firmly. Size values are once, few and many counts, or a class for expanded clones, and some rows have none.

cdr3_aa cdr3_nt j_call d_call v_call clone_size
CASSLSYGGGSGNTIYF TGTGCCAGCAGCTTAAGTTACGGGGGGGGATCTGGAAACACCATATATTTT TRBJ1-3 . TRBV7-2 .
CASSSQGLGKLFF TGTGCCAGCAGTTCACAGGGATTGGGAAAACTGTTTTTT TRBJ1-4 . TRBV12-3/TRBV12-4 .
CASSYTLLDTGELFF TGTGCCAGCAGCTACACGTTACTAGACACCGGGGAGCTGTTTTTT TRBJ2-2 . TRBV7-9 .
CASSPQGGGTEAFF TGTGCCAGCAGCCCGCAGGGGGGCGGCACTGAAGCTTTCTTT TRBJ1-1 TRBD1 TRBV7-9 .
CASSYFGTGYNEQFF TGTGCCAGCAGTTACTTTGGGACAGGCTACAATGAGCAGTTCTTC TRBJ2-1 TRBD1 TRBV6-2/TRBV6-3 .
CASSYSFDQPQHF TGTGCCAGCAGTTACTCCTTCGATCAGCCCCAGCATTTT TRBJ1-5 . TRBV6-5 .
CASSLNREETQYF TGTGCCAGCAGTCTCAACCGGGAGGAGACCCAGTACTTC TRBJ2-5 . TRBV6-5 .
CSVTRQFDTEAFF TGCAGCGTAACCCGACAGTTTGACACTGAAGCTTTCTTT TRBJ1-1 . TRBV29-1 .
CASSFTGSNQPQHF TGTGCCAGCAGCTTTACAGGGAGCAATCAGCCCCAGCATTTT TRBJ1-5 . TRBV5-5 .
CASSTRQGAPEAFF TGCGCCAGCAGCACCAGACAGGGGGCACCTGAAGCTTTCTTT TRBJ1-1 TRBD1 TRBV5-1 once
CASSLGQTSTEAFF TGCGCCAGCAGCTTGGGACAGACCTCGACTGAAGCTTTCTTT TRBJ1-1 . TRBV5-1 once
CASSPRGYRSYNEQFF TGTGCCAGCAGCCCTCGGGGGTACCGCTCCTACAATGAGCAGTTCTTC TRBJ2-1 . TRBV5-4 .
CASSLRETQYF TGTGCCAGCAGCCTACGAGAGACCCAGTACTTC TRBJ2-5 . TRBV12-3/TRBV12-4 .
CASSVAGTSRANEQYF TGTGCCAGCAGCGTAGCGGGGACATCAAGAGCAAACGAGCAGTACTTC TRBJ2-7 . TRBV9 .
CASTPPELAYNEQFF TGTGCCAGCACCCCGCCCGAGCTAGCCTACAATGAGCAGTTCTTC TRBJ2-1 . TRBV2 .
CASSLTMASEAFF TGTGCCAGCAGCCTTACGATGGCCTCTGAAGCTTTCTTT TRBJ1-1 . TRBV3-1/TRBV3-2 .
CASSERGGSNQPQHF TGTGCCAGCAGTGAACGGGGTGGAAGCAATCAGCCCCAGCATTTT TRBJ1-5 . TRBV6-1 .
CASSYGNLNTEAFF TGTGCCAGCAGCTACGGGAATCTGAACACTGAAGCTTTCTTT TRBJ1-1 . TRBV5-5 few
CASSWGQYNSPLHF TGTGCCAGCAGTTGGGGACAGTATAATTCACCCCTCCACTTT TRBJ1-6 TRBD1 TRBV27 once